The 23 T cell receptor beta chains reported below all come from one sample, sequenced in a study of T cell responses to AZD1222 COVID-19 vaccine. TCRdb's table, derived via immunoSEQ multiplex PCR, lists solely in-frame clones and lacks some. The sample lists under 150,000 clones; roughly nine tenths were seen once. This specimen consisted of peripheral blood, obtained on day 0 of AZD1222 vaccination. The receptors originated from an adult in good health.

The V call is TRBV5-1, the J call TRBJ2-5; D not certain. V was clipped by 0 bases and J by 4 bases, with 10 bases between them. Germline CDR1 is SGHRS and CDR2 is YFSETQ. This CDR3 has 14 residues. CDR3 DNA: TGCGCCAGCAGCTTGGTATCTTGGGGAGAGACCCAGTACTTC. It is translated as CASSLVSWGETQYF. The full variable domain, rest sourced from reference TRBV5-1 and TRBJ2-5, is KAGVTQTPRYLIKTRGQQVTLSCSPISGHRSVSWYQQTPGQGLQFLFEYFSETQRNKGNFPGRFSGRQFSNSRSEMNVSTLELGDSALYLCASSLVSWGETQYFGPGTRLLVL.

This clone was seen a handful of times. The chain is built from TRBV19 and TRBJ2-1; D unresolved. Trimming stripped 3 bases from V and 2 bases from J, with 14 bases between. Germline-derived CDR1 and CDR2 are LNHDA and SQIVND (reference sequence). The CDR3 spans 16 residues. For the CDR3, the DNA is TGTGCCAGTAGTATGTCTTCGATTTTTACCTACAATGAGCAGTTCTTC. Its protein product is CASSMSSIFTYNEQFF.

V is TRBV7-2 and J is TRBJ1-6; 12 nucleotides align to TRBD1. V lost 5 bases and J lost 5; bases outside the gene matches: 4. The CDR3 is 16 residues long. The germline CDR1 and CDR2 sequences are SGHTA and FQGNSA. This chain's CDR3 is CASSPGTGGDNSPLHF. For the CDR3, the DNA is TGTGCCAGCAGCCCCGGGACAGGGGGCGATAATTCACCCCTCCACTTT.

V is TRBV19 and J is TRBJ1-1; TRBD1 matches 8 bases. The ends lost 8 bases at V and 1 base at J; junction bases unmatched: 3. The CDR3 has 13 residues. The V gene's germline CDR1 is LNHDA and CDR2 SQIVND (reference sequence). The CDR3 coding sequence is TGTGCCAGTCGACAGGGGCCGAACACTGAAGCTTTCTTT. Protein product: CASRQGPNTEAFF. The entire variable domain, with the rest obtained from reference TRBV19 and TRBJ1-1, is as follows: DGGITQSPKYLFRKEGQNVTLSCEQNLNHDAMYWYRQDPGQGLRLIYYSQIVNDFQKGDIAEGYSVSREKKESFPLTVTSAQKNPTAFYLCASRQGPNTEAFFGQGTRLTVV.

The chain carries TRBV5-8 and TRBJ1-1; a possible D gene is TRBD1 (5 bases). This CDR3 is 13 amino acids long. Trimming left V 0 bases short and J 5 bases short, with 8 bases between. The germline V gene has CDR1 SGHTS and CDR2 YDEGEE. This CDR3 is CASSLGGETEAFF. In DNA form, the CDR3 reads TGTGCCAGCAGCTTGGGAGGGGAAACTGAAGCTTTCTTT.

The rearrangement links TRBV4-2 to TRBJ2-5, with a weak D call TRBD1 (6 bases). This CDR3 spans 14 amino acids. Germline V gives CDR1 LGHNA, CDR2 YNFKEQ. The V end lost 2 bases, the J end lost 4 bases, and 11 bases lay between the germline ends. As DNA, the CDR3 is TGTGCCAGCAGCCAACCAGACAGGACAGAGACCCAGTACTTC. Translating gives CASSQPDRTETQYF.

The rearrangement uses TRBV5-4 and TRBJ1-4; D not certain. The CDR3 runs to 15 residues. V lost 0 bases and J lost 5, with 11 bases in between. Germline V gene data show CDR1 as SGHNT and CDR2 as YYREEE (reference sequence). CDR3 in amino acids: CASSLEAGINEKLFF. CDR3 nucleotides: TGTGCCAGCAGCTTGGAGGCGGGAATCAATGAAAAACTGTTTTTT.

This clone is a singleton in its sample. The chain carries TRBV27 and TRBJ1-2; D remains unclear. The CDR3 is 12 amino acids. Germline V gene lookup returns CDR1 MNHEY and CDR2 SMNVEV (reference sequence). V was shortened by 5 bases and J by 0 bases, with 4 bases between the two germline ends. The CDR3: CASSPANYGYTF. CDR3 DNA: TGTGCCAGCAGTCCAGCTAACTATGGCTACACCTTC.

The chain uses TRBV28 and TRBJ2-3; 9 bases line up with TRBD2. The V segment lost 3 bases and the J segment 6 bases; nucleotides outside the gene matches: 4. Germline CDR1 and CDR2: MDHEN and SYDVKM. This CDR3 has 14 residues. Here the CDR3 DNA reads TGTGCCAGCAGTTTCGGCGGGAGGGCCGATACGCAGTATTTT. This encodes CASSFGGRADTQYF. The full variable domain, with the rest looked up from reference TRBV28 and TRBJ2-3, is DVKVTQSSRYLVKRTGEKVFLECVQDMDHENMFWYRQDPGLGLRLIYFSYDVKMKEKGDIPEGYSVSREKKERFSLILESASTNQTSMYLCASSFGGRADTQYFGPGTRLTVL.

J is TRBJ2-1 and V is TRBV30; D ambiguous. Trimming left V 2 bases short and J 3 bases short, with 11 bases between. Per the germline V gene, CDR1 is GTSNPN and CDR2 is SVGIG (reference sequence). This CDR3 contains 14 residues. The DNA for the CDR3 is TGTGCCTGGAGTCCCATCGTAGGCTACAATGAGCAGTTCTTC. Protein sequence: CAWSPIVGYNEQFF. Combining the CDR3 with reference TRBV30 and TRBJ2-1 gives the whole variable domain SQTIHQWPATLVQPVGSPLSLECTVEGTSNPNLYWYRQAAGRGLQLLFYSVGIGQISSEVPQNLSASRPQDRQFILSSKKLLLSDSGFYLCAWSPIVGYNEQFFGPGTRLTVL.

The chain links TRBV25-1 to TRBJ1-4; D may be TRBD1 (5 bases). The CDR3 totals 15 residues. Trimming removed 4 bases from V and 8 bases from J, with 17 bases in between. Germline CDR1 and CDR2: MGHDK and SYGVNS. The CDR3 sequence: CASSGWWGNGEKLFF. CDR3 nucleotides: TGTGCCAGCAGTGGATGGTGGGGCAATGGCGAAAAACTGTTTTTT.

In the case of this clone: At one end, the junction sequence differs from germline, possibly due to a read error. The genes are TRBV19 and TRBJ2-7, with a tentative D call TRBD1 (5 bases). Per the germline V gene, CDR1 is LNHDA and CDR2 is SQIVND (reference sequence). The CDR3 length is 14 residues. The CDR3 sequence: CASSGQGGSFEQYF. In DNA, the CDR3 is TGTGCCAGTAGTGGTCAGGGTGGGTCCTTCGAGCAGTACTTC.

The CDR3 DNA reads TGTGCCAGCAGTGAAAGGGGGACGGGCCGGGGCACTGAAGCTTTCTTT. Encoded protein: CASSERGTGRGTEAFF. The rearrangement joins TRBV6-1 to TRBJ1-1; possibly TRBD1 for D (6 bases). V was cut by 2 bases and J by 4 bases, with 17 bases left in between. CDR1 MNHNS and CDR2 SASEGT come from the germline V gene. The CDR3 sequence is 16 residues long.

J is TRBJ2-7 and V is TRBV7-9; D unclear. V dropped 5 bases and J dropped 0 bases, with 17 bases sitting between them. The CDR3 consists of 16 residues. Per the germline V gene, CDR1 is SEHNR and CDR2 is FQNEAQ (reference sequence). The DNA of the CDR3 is TGTGCCAGCAGCCGTGAGGAGTTGGGAAGCTCCTACGAGCAGTACTTC. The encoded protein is CASSREELGSSYEQYF. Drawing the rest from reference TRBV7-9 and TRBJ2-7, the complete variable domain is DTGVSQNPRHKITKRGQNVTFRCDPISEHNRLYWYRQTLGQGPEFLTYFQNEAQLEKSRLLSDRFSAERPKGSFSTLEIQRTEQGDSAMYLCASSREELGSSYEQYFGPGTRLTVT.

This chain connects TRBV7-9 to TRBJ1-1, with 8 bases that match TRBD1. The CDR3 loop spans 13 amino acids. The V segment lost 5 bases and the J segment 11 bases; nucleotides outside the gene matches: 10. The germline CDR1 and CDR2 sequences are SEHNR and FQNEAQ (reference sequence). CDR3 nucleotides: TGTGCCAGCAGCCTCGGACAGGGAGTAGAGGCTTTCTTT. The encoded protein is CASSLGQGVEAFF.

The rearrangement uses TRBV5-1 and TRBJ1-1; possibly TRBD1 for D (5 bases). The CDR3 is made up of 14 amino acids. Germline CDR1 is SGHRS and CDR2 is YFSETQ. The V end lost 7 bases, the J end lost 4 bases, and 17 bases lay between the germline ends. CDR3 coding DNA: TGCGCCAGCTGGACCACCACAGGAGCCACTGAAGCTTTCTTT. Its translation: CASWTTTGATEAFF.

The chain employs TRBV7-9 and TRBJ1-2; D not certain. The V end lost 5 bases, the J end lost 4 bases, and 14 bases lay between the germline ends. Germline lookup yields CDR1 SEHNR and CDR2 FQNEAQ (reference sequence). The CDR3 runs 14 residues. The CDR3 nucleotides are TGTGCCAGCAGCGCCTCGGCCAGGAGCTATGGCTACACCTTC. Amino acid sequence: CASSASARSYGYTF.

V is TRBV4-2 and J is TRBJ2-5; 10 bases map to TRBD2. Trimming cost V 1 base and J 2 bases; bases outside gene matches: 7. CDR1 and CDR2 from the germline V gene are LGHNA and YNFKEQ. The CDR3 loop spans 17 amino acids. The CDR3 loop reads CASSQGIAGGNQETQYF. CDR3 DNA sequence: TGTGCCAGCAGCCAAGGGATAGCGGGGGGAAATCAAGAGACCCAGTACTTC.

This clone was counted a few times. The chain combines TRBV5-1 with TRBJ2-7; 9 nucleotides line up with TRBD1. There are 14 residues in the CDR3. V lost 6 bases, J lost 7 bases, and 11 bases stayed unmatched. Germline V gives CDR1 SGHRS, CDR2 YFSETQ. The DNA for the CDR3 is TGCGCCAGCACCGATGGGGACAGGGTTGGAGAGCAGTACTTC. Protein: CASTDGDRVGEQYF.

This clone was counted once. CDR3 in amino acids: CASSQGGNIQYF. In nucleotides, the CDR3 is TGTGCCAGCAGCCAGGGTGGTAACATTCAGTACTTC. The gene calls are TRBV14 and TRBJ2-4; unclear D gene. V lost 3 bases to trimming and J lost 7 bases, with 7 bases between them. The CDR3 length is 12 residues. Germline-derived CDR1 and CDR2 are SGHDN and FVKESK.

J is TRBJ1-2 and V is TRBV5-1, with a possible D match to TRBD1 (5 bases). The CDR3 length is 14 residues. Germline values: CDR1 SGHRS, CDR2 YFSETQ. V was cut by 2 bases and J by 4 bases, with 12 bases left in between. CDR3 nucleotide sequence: TGCGCCAGCAGCTTCGAGGGGTCTCTCTATGGCTACACCTTC. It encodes CASSFEGSLYGYTF.

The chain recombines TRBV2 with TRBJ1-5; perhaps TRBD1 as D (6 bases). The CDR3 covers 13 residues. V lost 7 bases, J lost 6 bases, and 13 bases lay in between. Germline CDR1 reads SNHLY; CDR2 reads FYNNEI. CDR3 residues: CASTDRSFQPQHF. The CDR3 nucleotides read TGTGCCAGCACTGACAGGTCGTTTCAGCCCCAGCATTTT.

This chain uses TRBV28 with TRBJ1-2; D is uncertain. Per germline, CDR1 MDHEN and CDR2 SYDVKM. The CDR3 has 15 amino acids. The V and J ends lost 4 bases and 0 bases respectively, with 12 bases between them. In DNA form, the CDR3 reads TGTGCCAGCAGTTCCGTTACGCCGGCTAACTATGGCTACACCTTC. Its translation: CASSSVTPANYGYTF.